The present T cell receptor (beta chain) was sequenced within a study of shared clonotypes between healthy human individuals. Generated by immunoSEQ multiplex PCR, the TCRdb table keeps only in-frame clones and is missing some. The table includes about 680,000 clones, about 90% detected once. The CDR3 is made up of 15 amino acids. In germline, CDR1 is SGHAT, CDR2 FQDESV (reference sequence). Deletions cut 5 bases from V and 1 base from J, with 14 bases between. It was CD45RO-negative cells, positively selected for CCR7, that made up naive CD8 cells, with terminally differentiated effector memory CD45RA+ cells excluded.

The sample comprised naive CD8+ T cells sorted from blood. The V and J genes are TRBV11-1 and TRBJ2-5; D might be TRBD2 (5 bases). This sequence originates from a man aged 25-45 years in good health. The CDR3 DNA sequence: TGTGCCAGCAGCGCAGTCTGGAGGACCCAAGAGACCCAGTACTTC. This codes for CASSAVWRTQETQYF. The full variable domain, rest sourced from reference TRBV11-1 and TRBJ2-5, is EAEVAQSPRYKITEKSQAVAFWCDPISGHATLYWYRQILGQGPELLVQFQDESVVDDSQLPKDRFSAERLKGVDSTLKIQPAELGDSAMYLCASSAVWRTQETQYFGPGTRLLVL.